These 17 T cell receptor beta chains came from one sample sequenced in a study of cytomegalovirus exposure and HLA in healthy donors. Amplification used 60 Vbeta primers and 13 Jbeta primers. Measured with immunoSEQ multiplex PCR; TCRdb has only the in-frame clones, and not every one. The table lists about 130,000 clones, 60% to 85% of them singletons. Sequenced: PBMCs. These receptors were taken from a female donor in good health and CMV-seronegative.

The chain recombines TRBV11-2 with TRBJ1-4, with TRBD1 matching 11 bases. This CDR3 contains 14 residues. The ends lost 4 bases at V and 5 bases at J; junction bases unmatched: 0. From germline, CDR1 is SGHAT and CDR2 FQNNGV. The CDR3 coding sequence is TGTGCCAGCAGCTGGGACAGGGGGAATGAAAAACTGTTTTTT. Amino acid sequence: CASSWDRGNEKLFF.

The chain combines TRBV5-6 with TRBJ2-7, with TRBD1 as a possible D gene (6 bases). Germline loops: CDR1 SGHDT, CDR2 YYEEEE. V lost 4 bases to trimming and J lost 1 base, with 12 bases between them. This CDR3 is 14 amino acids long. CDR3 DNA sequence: TGTGCCAGCAGCGGCGGACAGATATCCTACGAGCAGTACTTC. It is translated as CASSGGQISYEQYF.

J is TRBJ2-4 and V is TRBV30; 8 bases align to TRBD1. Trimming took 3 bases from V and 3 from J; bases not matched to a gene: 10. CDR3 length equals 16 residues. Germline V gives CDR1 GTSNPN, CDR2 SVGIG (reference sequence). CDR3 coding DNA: TGTGCCTGGAGCGCGCCGCCGACAGGGGACAAAAACATTCAGTACTTC. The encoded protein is CAWSAPPTGDKNIQYF.

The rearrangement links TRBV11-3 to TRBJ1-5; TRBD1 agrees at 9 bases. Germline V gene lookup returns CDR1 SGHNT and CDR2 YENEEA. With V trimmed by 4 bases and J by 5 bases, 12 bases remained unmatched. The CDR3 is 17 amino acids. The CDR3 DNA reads TGTGCCAGCAGCTCGAGAGTGGACAGGGGCGATGATCAGCCCCAGCATTTT. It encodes CASSSRVDRGDDQPQHF.

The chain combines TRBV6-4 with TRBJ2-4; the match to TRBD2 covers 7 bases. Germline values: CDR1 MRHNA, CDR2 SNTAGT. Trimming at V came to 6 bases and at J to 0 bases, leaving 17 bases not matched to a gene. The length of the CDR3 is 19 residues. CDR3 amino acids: CASSTPKKDGRLAKNIQYF. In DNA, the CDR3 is TGTGCCAGCAGCACCCCCAAAAAGGACGGGAGGTTAGCCAAAAACATTCAGTACTTC.

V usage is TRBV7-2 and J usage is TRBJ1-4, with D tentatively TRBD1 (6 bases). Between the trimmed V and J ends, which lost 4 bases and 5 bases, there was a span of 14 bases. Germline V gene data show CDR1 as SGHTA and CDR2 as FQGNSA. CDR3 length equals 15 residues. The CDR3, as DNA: TGTGCCAGCAGCTGGACCGGGGGGCGCAATGAAAAACTGTTTTTT. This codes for CASSWTGGRNEKLFF. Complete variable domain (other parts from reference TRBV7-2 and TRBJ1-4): GAGVSQSPSNKVTEKGKDVELRCDPISGHTALYWYRQSLGQGLEFLIYFQGNSAPDKSGLPSDRFSAERTGGSVSTLTIQRTQQEDSAVYLCASSWTGGRNEKLFFGSGTQLSVL.

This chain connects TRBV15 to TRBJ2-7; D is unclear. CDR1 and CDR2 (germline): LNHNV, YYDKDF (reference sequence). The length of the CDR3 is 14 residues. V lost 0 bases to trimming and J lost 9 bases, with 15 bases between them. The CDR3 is CATSRDPTAELQYF. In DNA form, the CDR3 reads TGTGCCACCAGCAGAGATCCTACGGCGGAGTTGCAGTACTTC. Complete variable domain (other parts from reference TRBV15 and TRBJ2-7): DAMVIQNPRYQVTQFGKPVTLSCSQTLNHNVMYWYQQKSSQAPKLLFHYYDKDFNNEADTPDNFQSRRPNTSFCFLDIRSPGLGDTAMYLCATSRDPTAELQYFGPGTRLTVT.

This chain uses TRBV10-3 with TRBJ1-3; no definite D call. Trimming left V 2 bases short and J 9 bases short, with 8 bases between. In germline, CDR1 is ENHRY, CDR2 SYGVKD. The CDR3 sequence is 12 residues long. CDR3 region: CAISEPPGTIYF. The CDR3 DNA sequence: TGTGCCATCAGTGAGCCTCCCGGCACCATATATTTT.

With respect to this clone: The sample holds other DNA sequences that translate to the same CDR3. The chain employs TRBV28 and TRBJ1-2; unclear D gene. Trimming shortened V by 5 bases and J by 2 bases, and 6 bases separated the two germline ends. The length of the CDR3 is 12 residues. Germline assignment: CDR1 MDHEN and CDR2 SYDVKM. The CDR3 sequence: CASSLGNYGYTF. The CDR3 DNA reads TGTGCCAGCAGTCTCGGGAACTATGGCTACACCTTC.

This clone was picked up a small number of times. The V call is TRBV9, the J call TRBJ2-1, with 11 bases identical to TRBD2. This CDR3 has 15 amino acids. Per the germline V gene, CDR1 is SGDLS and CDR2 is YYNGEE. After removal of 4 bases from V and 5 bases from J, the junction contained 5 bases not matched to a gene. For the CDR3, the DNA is TGTGCCAGCAGCAGAACTAGCGGGGGCAACAATGAGCAGTTCTTC. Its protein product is CASSRTSGGNNEQFF.

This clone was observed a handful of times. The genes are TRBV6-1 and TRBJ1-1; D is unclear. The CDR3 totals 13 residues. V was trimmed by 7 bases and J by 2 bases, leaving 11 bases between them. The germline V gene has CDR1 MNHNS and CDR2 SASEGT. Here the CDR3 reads CASITETNTEAFF. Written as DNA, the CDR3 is TGTGCCAGCATTACCGAGACAAACACTGAAGCTTTCTTT.

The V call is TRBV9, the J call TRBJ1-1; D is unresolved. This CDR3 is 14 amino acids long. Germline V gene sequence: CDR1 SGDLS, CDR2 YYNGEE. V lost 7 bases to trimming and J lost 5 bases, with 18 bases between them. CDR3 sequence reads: CASAPPIPGTEAFF. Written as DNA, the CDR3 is TGTGCCAGCGCGCCCCCGATCCCGGGGACTGAAGCTTTCTTT.

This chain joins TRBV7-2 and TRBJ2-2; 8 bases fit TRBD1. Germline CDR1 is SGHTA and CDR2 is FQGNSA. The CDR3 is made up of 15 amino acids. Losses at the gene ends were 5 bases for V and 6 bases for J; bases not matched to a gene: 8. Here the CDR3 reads CASSHRTGWAGELFF. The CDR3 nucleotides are TGTGCCAGCAGCCACCGGACAGGGTGGGCCGGGGAGCTGTTTTTT.

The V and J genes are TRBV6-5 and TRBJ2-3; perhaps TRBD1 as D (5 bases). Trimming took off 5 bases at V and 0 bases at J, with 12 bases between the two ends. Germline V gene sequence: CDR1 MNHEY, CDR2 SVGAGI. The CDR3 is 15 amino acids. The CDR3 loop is CASSRGTASTDTQYF. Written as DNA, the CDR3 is TGTGCCAGCAGTAGGGGTACGGCTAGCACAGATACGCAGTATTTT.

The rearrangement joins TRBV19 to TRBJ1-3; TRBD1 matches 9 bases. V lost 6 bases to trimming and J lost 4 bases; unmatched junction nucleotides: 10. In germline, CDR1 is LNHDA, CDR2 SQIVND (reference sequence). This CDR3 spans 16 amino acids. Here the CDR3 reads CASRSLTGGVGNTIYF. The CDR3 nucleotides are TGTGCCAGTAGGTCCCTAACAGGGGGCGTCGGAAACACCATATATTTT.

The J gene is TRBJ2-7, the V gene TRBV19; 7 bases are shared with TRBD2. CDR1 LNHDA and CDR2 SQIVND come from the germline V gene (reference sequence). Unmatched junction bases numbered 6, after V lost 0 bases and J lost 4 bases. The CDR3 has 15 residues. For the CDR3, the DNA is TGTGCCAGTAGTATAGATCAGGCGGGAGTATACGAGCAGTACTTC. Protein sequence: CASSIDQAGVYEQYF.

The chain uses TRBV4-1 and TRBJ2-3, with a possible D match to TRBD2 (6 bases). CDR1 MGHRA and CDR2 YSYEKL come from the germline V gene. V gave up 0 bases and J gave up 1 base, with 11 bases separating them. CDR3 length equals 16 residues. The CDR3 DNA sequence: TGCGCCAGCAGCCAAGAGATTTGGGGGGGCACAGATACGCAGTATTTT. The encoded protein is CASSQEIWGGTDTQYF.